This TCR beta chain is from a study of T cells in Graves' hyperthyroidism and ophthalmopathy. Trimming removed 6 bases at V and 1 base at J, with 12 bases between. The CDR3 is 14 amino acids. From germline, CDR1 is SNHLY and CDR2 FYNNEI. Fresh peripheral blood, about 9.9 ml, yielded the PBMCs. Amplified TCR beta CDR3 regions derived from RNA transcripts. The study used the HTBI primer set for a first-round RT-PCR of the TCR CDR3. Each CDR3 protein is one row after TCRdb ran MiXCR on the multiplex PCR reads. The repertoire holds fewer than 700,000 distinct CDR3 sequences, roughly 18% seen once, with approximately 15% in the top ten. At least ten counts were recorded for this clonotype.

Source material: blood. The gene calls are TRBV2 and TRBJ2-5, with no clear D. The sequence derives from a woman under 30 with Graves' ophthalmopathy. The CDR3, as DNA: TGTGCCAGCAGCGAACTGCCCCCCCAAGAGACCCAGTACTTC. It codes for CASSELPPQETQYF.